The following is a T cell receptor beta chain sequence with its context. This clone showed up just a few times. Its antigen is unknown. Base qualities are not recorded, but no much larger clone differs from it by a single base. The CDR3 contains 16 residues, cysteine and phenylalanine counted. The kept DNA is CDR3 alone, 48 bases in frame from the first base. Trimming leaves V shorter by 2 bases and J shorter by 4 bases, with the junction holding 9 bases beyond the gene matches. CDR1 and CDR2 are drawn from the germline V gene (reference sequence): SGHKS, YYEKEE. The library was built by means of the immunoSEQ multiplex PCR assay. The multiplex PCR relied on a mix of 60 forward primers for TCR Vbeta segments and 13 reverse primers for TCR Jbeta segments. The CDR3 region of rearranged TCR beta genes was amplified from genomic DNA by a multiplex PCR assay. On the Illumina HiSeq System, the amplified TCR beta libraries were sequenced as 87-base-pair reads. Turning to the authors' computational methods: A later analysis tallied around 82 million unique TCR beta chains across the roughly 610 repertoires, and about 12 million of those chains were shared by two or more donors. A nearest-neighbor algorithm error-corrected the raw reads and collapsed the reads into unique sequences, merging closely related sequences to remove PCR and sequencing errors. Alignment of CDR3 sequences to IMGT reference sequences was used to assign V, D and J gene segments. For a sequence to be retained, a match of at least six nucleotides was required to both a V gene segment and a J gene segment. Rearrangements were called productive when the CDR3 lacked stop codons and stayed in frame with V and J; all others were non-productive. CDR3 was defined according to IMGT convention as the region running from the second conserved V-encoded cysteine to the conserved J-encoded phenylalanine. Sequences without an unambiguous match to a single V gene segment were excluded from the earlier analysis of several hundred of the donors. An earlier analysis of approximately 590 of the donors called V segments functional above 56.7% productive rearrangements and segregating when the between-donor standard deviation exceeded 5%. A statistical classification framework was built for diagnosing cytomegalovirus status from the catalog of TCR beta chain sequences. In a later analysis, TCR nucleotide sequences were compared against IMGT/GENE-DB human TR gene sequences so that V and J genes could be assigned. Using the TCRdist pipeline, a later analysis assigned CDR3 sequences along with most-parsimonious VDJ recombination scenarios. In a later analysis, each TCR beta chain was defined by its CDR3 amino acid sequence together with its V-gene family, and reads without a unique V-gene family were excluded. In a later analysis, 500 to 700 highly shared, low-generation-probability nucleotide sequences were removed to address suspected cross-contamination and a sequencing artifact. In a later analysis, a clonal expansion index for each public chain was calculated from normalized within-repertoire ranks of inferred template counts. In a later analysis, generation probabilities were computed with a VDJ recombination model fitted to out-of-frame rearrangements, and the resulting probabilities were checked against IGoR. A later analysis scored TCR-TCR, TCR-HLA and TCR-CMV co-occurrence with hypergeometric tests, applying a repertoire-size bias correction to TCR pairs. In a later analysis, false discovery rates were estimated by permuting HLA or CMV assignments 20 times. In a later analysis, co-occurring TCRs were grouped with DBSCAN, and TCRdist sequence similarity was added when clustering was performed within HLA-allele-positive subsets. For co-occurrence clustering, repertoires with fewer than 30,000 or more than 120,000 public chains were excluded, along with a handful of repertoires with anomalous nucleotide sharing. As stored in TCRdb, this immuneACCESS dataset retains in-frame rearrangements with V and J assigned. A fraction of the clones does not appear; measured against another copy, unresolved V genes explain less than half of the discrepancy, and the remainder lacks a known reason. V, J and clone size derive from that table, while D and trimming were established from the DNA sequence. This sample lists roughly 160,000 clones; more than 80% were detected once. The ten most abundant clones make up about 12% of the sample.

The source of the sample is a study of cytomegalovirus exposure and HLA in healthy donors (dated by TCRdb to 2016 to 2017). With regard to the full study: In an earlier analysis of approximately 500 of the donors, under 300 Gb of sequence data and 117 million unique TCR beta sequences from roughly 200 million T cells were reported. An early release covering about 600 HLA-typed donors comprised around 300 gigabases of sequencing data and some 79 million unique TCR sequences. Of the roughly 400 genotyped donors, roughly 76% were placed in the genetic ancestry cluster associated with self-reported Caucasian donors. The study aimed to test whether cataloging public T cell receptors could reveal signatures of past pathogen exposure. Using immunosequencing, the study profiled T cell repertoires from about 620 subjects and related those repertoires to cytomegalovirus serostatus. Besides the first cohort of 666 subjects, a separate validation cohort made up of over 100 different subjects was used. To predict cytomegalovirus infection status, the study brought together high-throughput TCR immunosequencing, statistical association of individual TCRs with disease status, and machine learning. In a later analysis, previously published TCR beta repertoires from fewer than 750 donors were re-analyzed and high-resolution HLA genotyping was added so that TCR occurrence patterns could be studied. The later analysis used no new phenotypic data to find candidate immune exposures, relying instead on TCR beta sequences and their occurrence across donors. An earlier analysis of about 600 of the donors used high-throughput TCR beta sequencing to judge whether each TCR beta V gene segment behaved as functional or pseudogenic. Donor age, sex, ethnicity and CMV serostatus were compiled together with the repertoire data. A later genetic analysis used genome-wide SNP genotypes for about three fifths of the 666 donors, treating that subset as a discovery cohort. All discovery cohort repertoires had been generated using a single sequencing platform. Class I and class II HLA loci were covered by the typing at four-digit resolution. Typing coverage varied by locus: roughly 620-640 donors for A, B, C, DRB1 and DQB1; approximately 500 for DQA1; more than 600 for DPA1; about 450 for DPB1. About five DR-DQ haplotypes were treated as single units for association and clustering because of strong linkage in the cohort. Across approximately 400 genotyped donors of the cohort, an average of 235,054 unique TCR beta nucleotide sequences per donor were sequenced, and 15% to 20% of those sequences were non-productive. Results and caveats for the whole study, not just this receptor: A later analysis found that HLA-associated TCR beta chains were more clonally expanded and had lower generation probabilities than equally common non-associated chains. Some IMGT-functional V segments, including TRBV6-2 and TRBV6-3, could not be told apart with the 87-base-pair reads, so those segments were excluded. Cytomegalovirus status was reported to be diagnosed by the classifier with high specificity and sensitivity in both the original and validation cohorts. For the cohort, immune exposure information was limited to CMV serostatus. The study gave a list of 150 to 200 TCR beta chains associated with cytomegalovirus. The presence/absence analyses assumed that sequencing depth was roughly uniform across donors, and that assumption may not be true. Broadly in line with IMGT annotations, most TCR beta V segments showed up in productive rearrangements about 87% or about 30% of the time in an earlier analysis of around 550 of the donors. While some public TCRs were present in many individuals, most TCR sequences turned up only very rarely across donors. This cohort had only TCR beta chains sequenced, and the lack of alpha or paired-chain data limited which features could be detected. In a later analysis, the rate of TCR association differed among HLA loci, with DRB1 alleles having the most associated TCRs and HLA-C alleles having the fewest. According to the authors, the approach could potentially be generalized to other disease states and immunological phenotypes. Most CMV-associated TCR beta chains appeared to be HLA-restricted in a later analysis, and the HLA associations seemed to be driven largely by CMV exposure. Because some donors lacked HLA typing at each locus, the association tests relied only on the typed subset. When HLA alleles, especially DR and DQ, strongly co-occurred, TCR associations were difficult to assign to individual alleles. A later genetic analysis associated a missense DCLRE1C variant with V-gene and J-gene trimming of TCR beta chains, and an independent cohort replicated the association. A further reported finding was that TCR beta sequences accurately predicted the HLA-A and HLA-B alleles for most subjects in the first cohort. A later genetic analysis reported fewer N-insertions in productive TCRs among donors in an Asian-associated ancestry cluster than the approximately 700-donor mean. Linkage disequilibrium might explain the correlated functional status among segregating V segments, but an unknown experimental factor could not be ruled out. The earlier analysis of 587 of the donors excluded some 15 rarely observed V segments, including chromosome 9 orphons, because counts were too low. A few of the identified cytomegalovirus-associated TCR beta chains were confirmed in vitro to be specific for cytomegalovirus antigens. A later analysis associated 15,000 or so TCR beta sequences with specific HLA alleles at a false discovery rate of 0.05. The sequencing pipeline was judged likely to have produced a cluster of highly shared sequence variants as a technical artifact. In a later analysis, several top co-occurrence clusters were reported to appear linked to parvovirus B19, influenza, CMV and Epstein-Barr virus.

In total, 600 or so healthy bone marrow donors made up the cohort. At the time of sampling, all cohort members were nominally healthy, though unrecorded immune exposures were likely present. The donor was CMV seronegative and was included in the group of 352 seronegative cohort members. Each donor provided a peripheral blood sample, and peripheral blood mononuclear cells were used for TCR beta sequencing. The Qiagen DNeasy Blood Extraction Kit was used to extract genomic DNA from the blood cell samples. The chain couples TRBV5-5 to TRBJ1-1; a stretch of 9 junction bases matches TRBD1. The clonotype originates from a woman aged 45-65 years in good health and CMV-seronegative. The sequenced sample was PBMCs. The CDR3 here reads CASSFGTGLGFTEAFF. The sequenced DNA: TGTGCCAGCAGCTTTGGGACAGGGTTAGGGTTCACTGAAGCTTTCTTT.